This T cell receptor beta chain was sequenced for a study of early T cells in non-severe SARS-CoV-2 infection. Across the study: Alpha and beta chains were unpaired, from unsorted whole-blood bulk RNA.

Worth noting for this clonotype: Its specificity is not known. One end of the junction varies from germline; a read error may be responsible.

The CDR3 extends over 16 amino acids. CDR1 and CDR2 (germline): LGHNA, YSLEER. Tagging with unique molecular identifiers was applied to individual cDNA molecules. TCRdb redid the calling of the 5' RACE reads with MiXCR, one entry per CDR3 protein. The data contain some 64,000 distinct CDR3 sequences, 11% of them seen just once; the ten biggest clones take up approximately 1.7%. Study-level points and caveats: VDJdb matches were skewed toward anti-spike CD8 T cell responses.

The V gene is TRBV4-3, the J gene TRBJ1-5, with D uncertain. This TCR was recovered from an adult who was a healthcare worker with PCR-confirmed SARS-CoV-2 infection or an uninfected control (not recorded which). The sample comprised whole blood. The chain's CDR3 is CASSQDMMMVGQAQHF. In DNA, the CDR3 is TGCGCCAGCAGCCAAGATATGATGATGGTGGGTCAGGCCCAGCATTTT.